This T cell receptor (beta chain) comes out of a study of identifying expanded T cells in peripheral blood (dated by TCRdb to between 2018 and 2020). For context, the study as a whole: Technical replicates were generated by sequencing separate aliquots of the same genomic DNA pool, with four replicates compared pairwise. Overall study outcomes, separate from this receptor: It was expected by the authors that biological variance in healthy repertoires might increase further over much longer intervals, such as months to years. Across all healthy-donor time intervals, the beta-binomial model significantly lowered both the number of clones called differentially abundant and the false-positive rate. The binomial model flagged around 1.2 differentially abundant clones between technical replicates, compared with approximately 15 over about 2 weeks and approximately 19 over approximately four weeks. Across all healthy donors, variance in clone template counts between roughly 2-week samples was found to increase significantly with total template count.

For this clone: What antigen it recognizes has not been identified. There are no base qualities to consult, and no much larger clone falls within one base.

The CDR3 covers 15 residues, taking in both the cysteine and the phenylalanine. The DNA shown is the 45-base CDR3, in frame from base 1. Relative to germline, V is missing 6 bases and J is missing 6 bases, with 8 bases of the junction outside any gene match. According to the germline V gene, CDR1 reads SNHLY and CDR2 reads FYNNEI. No immune events such as infections were documented for the healthy donors during the collection period. Healthy-donor blood repertoires served as a training cohort to calibrate time-dependent variance in a beta-binomial model of T-cell clone differential abundance. The training cohort included around 10 healthy donors, of whom 3 were female and 7 were male. An age range of about 29 to 65 years, with an average of around 42 years, was recorded for the donors. Whole blood was collected from each healthy donor at three time points spaced approximately 13 days apart and obtained from a commercial supplier. For immunosequencing, genomic DNA was extracted from unsorted whole blood.

TCRbeta CDR3 regions were profiled with the immunoSEQ Assay using bias-controlled multiplex PCR amplification of genomic DNA. As for the original processing: The absolute abundance of each unique TCRbeta CDR3 region was quantified after sequences were collapsed and filtered. Differential abundance was tested with two models: a binomial (Fisher-equivalent) model and a beta-binomial model that adds time-dependent variance fitted from healthy donors. Any clone with fewer than 5 combined templates was excluded, and a clone was called differentially abundant if its Benjamini-Hochberg FDR was below 0.01. In the beta-binomial model, variance was expressed as a function of the total template count across the two samples, in the form v = (b*log(k)+a)^2. Imported from immuneACCESS, the table was reduced by TCRdb to in-frame sequences with V and J called. These copies leave out some clones; in studies compared against another copy, an unresolved V gene accounts for under half, and the cause of the remainder is not known. The DNA was the basis for D and trimming; V, J and clone size are from that table. In all, the sample holds 100,000 to 150,000 clones, and 86% of those were seen once. Around 8.4% of the sample is in the top ten clones.

The sequenced material came from blood. The chain was built from TRBV2 and TRBJ2-3, and TRBD2 matches 11 of the central bases. The receptor's source is a person aged 18 to 75 in good health. The DNA is as follows: TGTGCCAGCAGGGAAAATAGCGGGGGGGGTGATACGCAGTATTTT. Its protein reads: CASRENSGGGDTQYF.